This T cell receptor beta chain was captured by sequencing in a study of shared clonotypes between healthy human individuals. Broader study findings: Sampling used blood alone; tissue repertoires probably differ.

Ten immunoSEQ deep assay plates served to sequence unsorted PBMC DNA. TCRdb's copy holds only in-frame clones and misses some; the assay was immunoSEQ multiplex PCR. Of approximately 470,000 clones detected, approximately 81% appear once; the ten largest clones hold 9.5% to 15%. In regard to this clone: Its target is not known.

Trimming took 0 bases from V and 3 from J; bases not matched to a gene: 7. Germline V CDR1 and CDR2: SEHNR, FQNEAQ (reference sequence). This CDR3 comprises 18 residues. This sequence joins TRBV7-9 and TRBJ2-1; 11 nucleotides match TRBD2. This TCR derives from a woman between 40 and 55 years old in good health. Some clones in this sample may be carry-over from other donors' samples. Sequenced material: PBMCs. CDR3 residues: CASSLALTSGMGYNEQFF. For the CDR3, the DNA is TGTGCCAGCAGCTTAGCCCTGACTAGCGGGATGGGCTACAATGAGCAGTTCTTC.